This T cell receptor beta chain emerged from a study of cytomegalovirus exposure and HLA in healthy donors. Vbeta (60) and Jbeta (13) primers were used in the PCR. Sequencing was performed with immunoSEQ multiplex PCR; in TCRdb, only in-frame clones are kept and a portion is missing. Of 240,000 or so clones in the sample, around 80% were seen once. Broader study findings: A later analysis reportedly found fewer N-insertions in an Asian-associated ancestry cluster than the roughly 730-donor mean. Reported performance of the classifier showed diagnosis of cytomegalovirus status with high specificity and sensitivity. Most CMV-associated TCR beta chains appeared HLA-restricted in a later analysis. When the data were analyzed later, several of the most significant clusters appeared to be linked to common viral pathogens.

The CDR3 consists of 16 residues. The ends were cut back, 7 bases at V and 1 base at J, with 19 bases in the middle. Germline V gene lookup returns CDR1 LNHDA and CDR2 SQIVND (reference sequence). A remark on this clone: Its antigen is not identified.

This TCR came from a woman between 40 and 50 years old in good health and CMV-seropositive. Sample: PBMCs. The chain joins TRBV19 to TRBJ1-2; weak D call: TRBD1 (5 bases). As DNA, the CDR3 is TGTGCCAGTACCCGCCCGGGGGTGGGCAGTAACTATGGCTACACCTTC. It is translated as CASTRPGVGSNYGYTF. Using reference TRBV19 and TRBJ1-2 for the parts outside the CDR3, the full variable domain is DGGITQSPKYLFRKEGQNVTLSCEQNLNHDAMYWYRQDPGQGLRLIYYSQIVNDFQKGDIAEGYSVSREKKESFPLTVTSAQKNPTAFYLCASTRPGVGSNYGYTFGSGTRLTVV.